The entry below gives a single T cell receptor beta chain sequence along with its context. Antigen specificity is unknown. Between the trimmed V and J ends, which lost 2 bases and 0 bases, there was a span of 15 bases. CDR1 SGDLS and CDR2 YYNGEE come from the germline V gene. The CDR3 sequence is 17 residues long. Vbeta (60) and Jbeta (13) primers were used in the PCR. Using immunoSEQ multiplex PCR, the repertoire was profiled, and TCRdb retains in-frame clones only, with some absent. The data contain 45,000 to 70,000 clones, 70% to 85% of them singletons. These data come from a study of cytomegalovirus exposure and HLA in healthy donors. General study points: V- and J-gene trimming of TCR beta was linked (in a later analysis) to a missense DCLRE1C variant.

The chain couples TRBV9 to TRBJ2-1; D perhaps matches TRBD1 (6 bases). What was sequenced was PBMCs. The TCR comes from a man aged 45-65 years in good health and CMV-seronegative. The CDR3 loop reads CASSVRALGGSYNEQFF. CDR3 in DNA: TGTGCCAGCAGCGTGCGGGCACTAGGGGGCTCCTACAATGAGCAGTTCTTC.